In its sample, the clone carrying this T cell receptor (beta chain) was seen many times. Its specificity is unknown. This record comes from a study of T-cell reconstitution after alpha-beta-depleted transplantation in children. The study, taken as a whole, reports: Recipient T cells and thymic progenitors that survived were the source of the high TCRbeta diversity seen at day 60 in some patients. From newly produced T cells came most of the T-cell counts and diversity one year after transplant. Roughly two months post-transplant, alpha-beta T cells reportedly originated from several hundred graft clones that had expanded.

V lost 0 bases and J 3 bases, leaving 15 bases between the germline ends. The germline V gene encodes CDR1 DFQATT and CDR2 SNEGSKA (reference sequence). The CDR3 covers 16 residues. Preparation of the TCRbeta library used unique molecular identifiers. TCRdb reprocessed the PCR reads via MiXCR and lists one record per CDR3 protein. The data hold some 300,000 distinct CDR3 sequences, with roughly a tenth observed a single time. The clonotype comes from a boy under two years old with acute myeloid leukemia, due to receive a stem cell transplant. Sequenced material: PBMCs, taken before TCRalphabeta/CD19-depleted stem cell transplant. The chain joins TRBV20-1 to TRBJ2-1; D might be TRBD1 (6 bases). The CDR3 is CSARDGGQRSYNEQFF. The CDR3 DNA reads as TGCAGTGCTAGAGATGGGGGCCAGCGGAGCTACAATGAGCAGTTCTTC.